Below are 21 T cell receptor beta chains sequenced from a single sample in a study of T cell changes during pregnancy in multiple sclerosis. Assay used: immunoSEQ multiplex PCR; TCRdb lists only in-frame clones, some missing. This table holds 85,000 to 100,000 clones, under 95% found once. The material sequenced was peripheral blood, taken in the first trimester of pregnancy. All receptors come from a female donor with multiple sclerosis, enrolled in a pregnancy study.

The CDR3, as DNA: TGTGCCAGCGGGTGGCGGGGGAATGAGCAGTTCTTC. Its protein is CASGWRGNEQFF. The chain links TRBV9 to TRBJ2-1; 7 bases map to TRBD2. Germline V gene sequence: CDR1 SGDLS, CDR2 YYNGEE. CDR3 length equals 12 residues. Trimming took 7 bases from V and 7 from J; bases not matched to a gene: 5.

V is TRBV7-3 and J is TRBJ1-1, with 8 bases lining up with TRBD1. Germline values: CDR1 SGHTA, CDR2 FQGTGA. The CDR3 has 13 residues. Unmatched junction bases numbered 5, after V lost 4 bases and J lost 7 bases. The CDR3 loop is CASSSGQDGEAFF. CDR3 DNA sequence: TGTGCCAGCAGCTCGGGACAGGATGGTGAAGCTTTCTTT.

The chain joins TRBV18 to TRBJ1-1; weak D call: TRBD1 (6 bases). The CDR3 contains 12 residues. CDR1 and CDR2 from the germline V gene are KGHSH and LQKENI. V was clipped by 5 bases and J by 6 bases, with 10 bases between them. The CDR3 sequence: CASSSGQPEAFF. The CDR3 DNA reads TGTGCCAGCTCATCAGGACAGCCTGAAGCTTTCTTT.

The chain links TRBV25-1 to TRBJ2-5; TRBD2 matches at 9 bases. The V gene's germline CDR1 is MGHDK and CDR2 SYGVNS. Unmatched junction bases numbered 6, after V lost 3 bases and J lost 1 base. The CDR3 has 16 amino acids. The CDR3 is CASSDDSGRFQETQYF. As DNA, the CDR3 is TGTGCCAGCAGTGACGATAGCGGGAGATTCCAAGAGACCCAGTACTTC.

The chain carries TRBV10-3 and TRBJ1-4; 10 nucleotides match TRBD1. V shed 8 bases and J 0 bases; nucleotides not matched to a gene: 0. This CDR3 is 14 amino acids long. CDR1 is ENHRY and CDR2 is SYGVKD in the germline V gene. CDR3 amino acids: CAIGTGATNEKLFF. The DNA of the CDR3 is TGTGCCATCGGGACAGGGGCAACTAATGAAAAACTGTTTTTT.

The V call is TRBV7-8, the J call TRBJ2-4, with D tentatively TRBD2 (6 bases). Germline V gives CDR1 SGHVS, CDR2 FQNEAQ. The CDR3 length is 16 residues. V gave up 1 base and J gave up 7 bases, with 17 bases separating them. The CDR3 sequence is CASSLVRELVGNIQYF. In DNA, the CDR3 is TGTGCCAGCAGCTTAGTCCGGGAGTTGGTAGGGAACATTCAGTACTTC.

This chain connects TRBV27 to TRBJ2-4; 11 nucleotides agree with TRBD1. CDR1 and CDR2 from the germline V gene are MNHEY and SMNVEV (reference sequence). There are 15 residues in the CDR3. Trimming removed 1 base from V and 7 bases from J; junction bases left unmatched: 3. This chain's CDR3 is CASSLFWDRGNIQYF. CDR3 DNA: TGTGCCAGCAGTTTATTTTGGGACAGGGGGAACATTCAGTACTTC.

The CDR3 protein is CASSLGWTGGSYEQYF. The CDR3 nucleotides read TGTGCCAGCAGCTTGGGTTGGACAGGGGGCTCCTACGAGCAGTACTTC. J is TRBJ2-7 and V is TRBV5-6; TRBD1 aligns across 10 bases. Germline V gene lookup returns CDR1 SGHDT and CDR2 YYEEEE. Trimming took 0 bases from V and 0 from J; bases not matched to a gene: 3. This CDR3 comprises 16 residues.

The chain carries TRBV4-1 and TRBJ2-4, with 7 bases that match TRBD2. From germline, CDR1 is MGHRA and CDR2 YSYEKL. CDR3 size: 20 residues. V trimming: 0 bases; J trimming: 0 bases; junction bases outside the gene matches: 14. The CDR3: CASSQEDGGRLGLAKNIQYF. DNA of the CDR3: TGCGCCAGCAGCCAAGAAGACGGCGGGAGATTGGGACTAGCCAAAAACATTCAGTACTTC.

In its sample, this clone was seen once. The rearrangement uses TRBV5-1 and TRBJ1-4; TRBD1 aligns across 7 bases. From germline, CDR1 is SGHRS and CDR2 YFSETQ. CDR3 length: 15 amino acids. With V trimmed by 0 bases and J by 5 bases, 4 bases remained unmatched. Written as DNA, the CDR3 is TGCGCCAGCAGCTTGGGGGGGACAGCGAATGAAAAACTGTTTTTT. This encodes CASSLGGTANEKLFF.

The chain carries TRBV29-1 and TRBJ1-1, with a tentative D call TRBD1 (6 bases). This CDR3 spans 11 amino acids. Between the trimmed V and J ends, which lost 6 bases and 5 bases, there was a span of 10 bases. The germline CDR1 and CDR2 sequences are SQVTM and ANQGSEA. The CDR3 nucleotides read TGCAGCGTGAGGGGGGGGACTGAAGCTTTCTTT. Translated, it gives CSVRGGTEAFF.

DNA for the CDR3: TGTGCCAGCAGTGAACGGGGAGACACCATATATTTT. Translated, it gives CASSERGDTIYF. This rearrangement joins TRBV6-1 to TRBJ1-3; D remains unclear. The CDR3 runs 12 residues. V was pared by 2 bases and J by 8 bases, with 7 bases between. CDR1 and CDR2 from the germline V gene are MNHNS and SASEGT.

This chain links TRBV7-6 with TRBJ2-1; 8 nucleotides align to TRBD1. The CDR3 is 12 residues long. Germline CDR1 and CDR2: SGHVS and FNYEAQ. V lost 5 bases, J lost 8 bases, and 2 bases stayed unmatched. In DNA, the CDR3 is TGTGCCAGCAGCCCCAGGGGGCATGAGCAGTTCTTC. Amino acid sequence: CASSPRGHEQFF. Looking up the rest from reference TRBV7-6 and TRBJ2-1 gives the full variable domain: GAGVSQSPRYKVTKRGQDVALRCDPISGHVSLYWYRQALGQGPEFLTYFNYEAQQDKSGLPNDRFSAERPEGSISTLTIQRTEQRDSAMYRCASSPRGHEQFFGPGTRLTVL.

This clone was detected only once. V and J are TRBV5-5 and TRBJ1-5; 7 bases are a match to TRBD1. V lost 3 bases and J lost 11; bases outside the gene matches: 14. CDR1 and CDR2 from the germline V gene are SGHKS and YYEKEE (reference sequence). The CDR3 is 15 amino acids. The CDR3 nucleotides read TGTGCCAGCAGCTCAAGACAGGGACCTTTGAGGTCCCAGCATTTT. Translated: CASSSRQGPLRSQHF.

V gene TRBV16 combines with J gene TRBJ2-1; 7 nucleotides align to TRBD1. Per germline, CDR1 KGHSY and CDR2 FQNENV. After removal of 3 bases from V and 15 bases from J, the junction contained 11 bases not matched to a gene. The CDR3 is 13 residues long. This CDR3 reads CASSHEIRDSLFF. The CDR3 DNA reads as TGTGCCAGCAGCCATGAGATACGGGACAGTCTGTTCTTC.

V usage is TRBV2 and J usage is TRBJ1-5; TRBD1 aligns across 11 bases. CDR1 and CDR2 (germline): SNHLY, FYNNEI. With V trimmed by 5 bases and J by 2 bases, 2 bases remained unmatched. This CDR3 is 15 amino acids long. CDR3 sequence (DNA): TGTGCCAGCAGTTGGACAGGGGGCCGCAATCAGCCCCAGCATTTT. Amino acids: CASSWTGGRNQPQHF.

The chain links TRBV13 to TRBJ2-7, with D possibly TRBD2 on 6 matching bases. Trimming cost V 5 bases and J 3 bases, with 14 bases left between them. Germline loops: CDR1 PRHDT, CDR2 FYEKMQ (reference sequence). The CDR3 covers 14 residues. The CDR3 reads CASSPGDLDYEQYF. CDR3 sequence (DNA): TGTGCCAGCAGCCCGGGGGATCTTGACTACGAGCAGTACTTC. Full variable domain (remainder filled in from reference TRBV13 and TRBJ2-7): AAGVIQSPRHLIKEKRETATLKCYPIPRHDTVYWYQQGPGQDPQFLISFYEKMQSDKGSIPDRFSAQQFSDYHSELNMSSLELGDSALYFCASSPGDLDYEQYFGPGTRLTVT.

The rearrangement uses TRBV7-9 and TRBJ1-1, with D uncertain. V gave up 4 bases and J gave up 3 bases, with 12 bases separating them. Germline CDR1 is SEHNR and CDR2 is FQNEAQ (reference sequence). CDR3 length: 14 residues. CDR3 sequence (DNA): TGTGCCAGCAGCTCTTTCAAGCTCGACACTGAAGCTTTCTTT. This codes for CASSSFKLDTEAFF.

The chain uses TRBV2 and TRBJ2-1; D is unclear. CDR3 length: 11 residues. From germline, CDR1 is SNHLY and CDR2 FYNNEI. V lost 7 bases and J 9 bases, leaving 10 bases between the germline ends. The DNA for the CDR3 is TGTGCCAGCACCCGCCAGGTTGAGCAGTTCTTC. As protein: CASTRQVEQFF.

The genes are TRBV5-1 and TRBJ2-5; a possible D gene is TRBD1 (5 bases). Germline V gene sequence: CDR1 SGHRS, CDR2 YFSETQ. V was cut by 1 base and J by 5 bases, with 9 bases left in between. The CDR3 has 13 residues. This CDR3 reads CASSLSRVETQYF. DNA for the CDR3: TGCGCCAGCAGCTTGTCCAGGGTCGAGACCCAGTACTTC.

The J gene is TRBJ1-4, the V gene TRBV11-2; D is unresolved. Trimming cost V 3 bases and J 0 bases, with 11 bases left between them. CDR1 and CDR2 (germline): SGHAT, FQNNGV. The CDR3 extends over 16 amino acids. In DNA form, the CDR3 reads TGTGCCAGCAGCTTTAGCACTCCCGCAACTAATGAAAAACTGTTTTTT. Protein sequence: CASSFSTPATNEKLFF.